What follows is one T cell receptor (beta chain) and its context. Sequenced by immunoSEQ multiplex PCR; TCRdb stores in-frame clones only, minus some. This sample has some 60,000 clones, with approximately 90% found just once. These data come from a study of T cell changes during pregnancy in multiple sclerosis. Per germline, CDR1 SGHKS and CDR2 YYEKEE (reference sequence). The CDR3 covers 14 residues. Trimming pared 3 bases from V and 4 bases from J, leaving 13 bases between. The receptor's source is a female donor in good health, enrolled as a control in a pregnancy study. V gene TRBV5-5 combines with J gene TRBJ1-1; D is ambiguous. The sequenced sample was peripheral blood, obtained in the first trimester of pregnancy. This CDR3 reads CASSYRYMTTEAFF. For the CDR3, the DNA is TGTGCCAGCAGCTACAGATATATGACCACTGAAGCTTTCTTT.